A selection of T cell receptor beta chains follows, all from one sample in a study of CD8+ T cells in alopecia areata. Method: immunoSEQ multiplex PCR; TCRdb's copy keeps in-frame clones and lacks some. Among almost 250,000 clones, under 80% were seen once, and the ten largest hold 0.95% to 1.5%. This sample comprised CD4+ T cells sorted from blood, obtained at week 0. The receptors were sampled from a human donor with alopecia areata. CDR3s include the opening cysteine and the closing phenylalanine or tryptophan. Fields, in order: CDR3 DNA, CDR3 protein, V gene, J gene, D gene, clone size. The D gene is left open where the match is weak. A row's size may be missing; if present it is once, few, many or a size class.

CDR3nt: TGTGCCAGCAGCGTAGGTTCCGGATCTGGAAACACCATATATTTT
CDR3aa: CASSVGSGSGNTIYF
v_gene: TRBV9
j_gene: TRBJ1-3
d_gene: NA
abundance: NA

CDR3nt: TGTGCCAGCAGTCTGACCCTTGGTGGCTACACCTTC
CDR3aa: CASSLTLGGYTF
v_gene: TRBV27
j_gene: TRBJ1-2
d_gene: NA
abundance: NA

CDR3nt: TGCGCCAGCAGCTTGCTCGGATTGCTGCAGGATACGCAGTATTTT
CDR3aa: CASSLLGLLQDTQYF
v_gene: TRBV5-1
j_gene: TRBJ2-3
d_gene: NA
abundance: few

CDR3nt: TGTGCCAGCAGCCCTCTAGGGAGGGGTTTAAGCTACACCTTC
CDR3aa: CASSPLGRGLSYTF
v_gene: TRBV9
j_gene: TRBJ1-2
d_gene: NA
abundance: few

CDR3nt: TGTGCCAGCAGCGTAAGAGGGCAGGGGCGAACTGGCTACACCTTC
CDR3aa: CASSVRGQGRTGYTF
v_gene: TRBV9
j_gene: TRBJ1-2
d_gene: NA
abundance: NA

CDR3nt: TGTGCCTGGAGTGGTTCGGGACAGGGGGCGACCCGACTCAATCAGCCCCAGCATTTT
CDR3aa: CAWSGSGQGATRLNQPQHF
v_gene: TRBV30
j_gene: TRBJ1-5
d_gene: TRBD1
abundance: once

CDR3nt: TGTGCCAGCAGTGTCCCCTCCAACAGGGGGAACGAGCAGTACTTC
CDR3aa: CASSVPSNRGNEQYF
v_gene: TRBV2
j_gene: TRBJ2-7
d_gene: TRBD1
abundance: NA

CDR3nt: TGTGCCAGCAGCTTGAGGACTAGCGGGGGTACGCAGTATTTT
CDR3aa: CASSLRTSGGTQYF
v_gene: TRBV7-2
j_gene: TRBJ2-3
d_gene: TRBD2
abundance: NA

CDR3nt: TGTGCCACGGGGAGGCTCGGATCACTAGCCAAAAACATTCAGTACTTC
CDR3aa: CATGRLGSLAKNIQYF
v_gene: TRBV15
j_gene: TRBJ2-4
d_gene: NA
abundance: NA

CDR3nt: TGCGCCAGCAGCCAAGATACAGGGGAAACTGAAGCTTTCTTT
CDR3aa: CASSQDTGETEAFF
v_gene: TRBV4-1
j_gene: TRBJ1-1
d_gene: TRBD1
abundance: NA

CDR3nt: TGTGCCAGTAGTATTGCGAGGGGCACTGAAGCTTTCTTT
CDR3aa: CASSIARGTEAFF
v_gene: TRBV19
j_gene: TRBJ1-1
d_gene: NA
abundance: few

CDR3nt: TGTGCCAGCAGTGACAGTGGGGTGATCACAGATACGCAGTATTTT
CDR3aa: CASSDSGVITDTQYF
v_gene: TRBV25-1
j_gene: TRBJ2-3
d_gene: NA
abundance: NA

CDR3nt: TGTGCCAGCAGCCTGCGGGACTCCTATAATTCACCCCTCCACTTT
CDR3aa: CASSLRDSYNSPLHF
v_gene: TRBV7-8
j_gene: TRBJ1-6
d_gene: NA
abundance: NA

CDR3nt: TGTGCCAGGGTGGACAGAGAGTATAGCAATCAGCCCCAGCATTTT
CDR3aa: CARVDREYSNQPQHF
v_gene: TRBV9
j_gene: TRBJ1-5
d_gene: NA
abundance: NA

CDR3nt: TGCGCCAGCAGCTTGGGACTAGCGGGGGGTCTCCAAGAGACCCAGTACTTC
CDR3aa: CASSLGLAGGLQETQYF
v_gene: TRBV5-1
j_gene: TRBJ2-5
d_gene: TRBD2
abundance: NA

CDR3nt: TGTGCCAGCAGCGTAGGTCAGTCCTACGAGCAGTACTTC
CDR3aa: CASSVGQSYEQYF
v_gene: TRBV9
j_gene: TRBJ2-7
d_gene: NA
abundance: NA

CDR3nt: TGTGCCAGCAGGGAATATTGGATCCAGTACTTC
CDR3aa: CASREYWIQYF
v_gene: TRBV2
j_gene: TRBJ2-5
d_gene: NA
abundance: NA

CDR3nt: TGTGCCTTCAGCACCGGCGGGGCCTATACAGATACGCAGTATTTT
CDR3aa: CAFSTGGAYTDTQYF
v_gene: TRBV30
j_gene: TRBJ2-3
d_gene: NA
abundance: NA

CDR3nt: TGTGCCTGGAGCGACCGGGACGAAGCTTTCTTT
CDR3aa: CAWSDRDEAFF
v_gene: TRBV30
j_gene: TRBJ1-1
d_gene: NA
abundance: few

CDR3nt: TGTGCCTGGACCCCGTTGGGACAGGGCATCTACGAGCAGTACTTC
CDR3aa: CAWTPLGQGIYEQYF
v_gene: TRBV30
j_gene: TRBJ2-7
d_gene: TRBD1
abundance: NA

CDR3nt: TGTGCCAGTAAGAAGGCGCAGGGGGTGAACACTGAAGCTTTCTTT
CDR3aa: CASKKAQGVNTEAFF
v_gene: TRBV19
j_gene: TRBJ1-1
d_gene: TRBD1
abundance: NA

CDR3nt: TGTGCCAGCAGCCTCGGACAGGGCCGGTCCTACGAGCAGTACTTC
CDR3aa: CASSLGQGRSYEQYF
v_gene: TRBV25-1
j_gene: TRBJ2-7
d_gene: TRBD1
abundance: NA

CDR3nt: TGTGCCAGCAGCTTAGGGGTTAACTATGGCTACACCTTC
CDR3aa: CASSLGVNYGYTF
v_gene: TRBV7-8
j_gene: TRBJ1-2
d_gene: NA
abundance: NA

CDR3nt: TGTGCCAGCAGCTTGGGGATCTCTGGGGCCAACGTCCTGACTTTC
CDR3aa: CASSLGISGANVLTF
v_gene: TRBV5-6
j_gene: TRBJ2-6
d_gene: NA
abundance: few

CDR3nt: TGTGCCAGCGGGACTGGGCTAGCGGGGGGAGGGATGCAGTTCTTC
CDR3aa: CASGTGLAGGGMQFF
v_gene: TRBV7-2
j_gene: TRBJ2-1
d_gene: TRBD2
abundance: once

CDR3nt: TGCGCCAGCAGCCCACCGACAGGGTTAGATCTCAATGAGCAGTTCTTC
CDR3aa: CASSPPTGLDLNEQFF
v_gene: TRBV5-1
j_gene: TRBJ2-1
d_gene: TRBD1
abundance: NA

CDR3nt: TGTGCCTGGGAACAGTCCTACGAGCAGTACTTC
CDR3aa: CAWEQSYEQYF
v_gene: TRBV30
j_gene: TRBJ2-7
d_gene: NA
abundance: NA

CDR3nt: TGTGCCTACCCGCTATCTTCCTATGGCTACACCTTC
CDR3aa: CAYPLSSYGYTF
v_gene: TRBV30
j_gene: TRBJ1-2
d_gene: NA
abundance: NA

CDR3nt: TGCGCCAGCAGCTTGGAATCCGGACAGAGATTCTACGAGCAGTACTTC
CDR3aa: CASSLESGQRFYEQYF
v_gene: TRBV5-1
j_gene: TRBJ2-7
d_gene: NA
abundance: few